The clone carrying this TCR beta chain appeared once. This table comes from immunoSEQ multiplex PCR, and its TCRdb copy is limited to in-frame clones, with some not included. The profile shows approximately 350,000 clones, more than 80% of them singletons. This sample stems from a study of blood T cell repertoires in COVID-19. Study-wide context: Acute-phase and convalescent COVID-19 samples originated in the United States, Italy and Spain.

Trimming left V 6 bases short and J 6 bases short, with 9 bases between. Looked up from germline, CDR1 is MDHEN and CDR2 is SYDVKM. The CDR3 spans 13 residues. Participant ages covered roughly 18 to 89 years across about two dozen US areas. Participants were placed into cohorts based on the clinical history they reported. Source material: PBMCs or T cells enriched from blood (not recorded which). This rearrangement joins TRBV28 to TRBJ1-6; tentative D call: TRBD1 (5 bases). This TCR derives from a man between 18 and 29 years old who had recovered from COVID-19. Here the CDR3 reads CASSDSSNSPLHF. In nucleotides, the CDR3 is TGTGCCAGCAGCGACAGTTCTAATTCACCCCTCCACTTT.